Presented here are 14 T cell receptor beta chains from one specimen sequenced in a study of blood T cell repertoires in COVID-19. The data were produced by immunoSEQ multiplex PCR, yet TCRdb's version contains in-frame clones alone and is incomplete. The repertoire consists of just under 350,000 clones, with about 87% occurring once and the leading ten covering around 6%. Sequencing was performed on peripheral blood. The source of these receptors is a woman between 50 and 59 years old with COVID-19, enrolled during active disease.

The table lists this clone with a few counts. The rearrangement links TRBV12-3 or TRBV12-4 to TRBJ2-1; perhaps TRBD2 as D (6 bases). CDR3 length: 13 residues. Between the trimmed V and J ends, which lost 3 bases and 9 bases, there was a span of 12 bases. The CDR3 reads CASSLGTPGEQFF. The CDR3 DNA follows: TGTGCCAGCAGTTTGGGGACTCCCGGTGAGCAGTTCTTC.

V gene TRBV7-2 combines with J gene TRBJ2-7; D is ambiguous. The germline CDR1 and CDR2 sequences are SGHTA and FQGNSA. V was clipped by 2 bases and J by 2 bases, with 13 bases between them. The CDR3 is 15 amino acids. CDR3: CASSLTTLKTYEQYF. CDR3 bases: TGTGCCAGCAGCTTAACTACCCTTAAAACCTACGAGCAGTACTTC.

The CDR3 bases are TGTGCCAGCAGCTTGGGAGGGTCTGGGGCCAACGTCCTGACTTTC. Translation: CASSLGGSGANVLTF. V usage is TRBV5-5 and J usage is TRBJ2-6; a weak D match, TRBD2 (5 bases). The V gene's germline CDR1 is SGHKS and CDR2 YYEKEE (reference sequence). The CDR3 has 15 amino acids. The V gene lost 0 bases and the J gene lost 1 base, with 5 bases spanning the gap.

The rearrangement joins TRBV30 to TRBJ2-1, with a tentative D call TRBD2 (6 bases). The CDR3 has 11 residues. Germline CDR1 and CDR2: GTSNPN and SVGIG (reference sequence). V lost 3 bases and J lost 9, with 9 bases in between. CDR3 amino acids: CAWSDSGEQFF. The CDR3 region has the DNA TGTGCCTGGAGCGATAGCGGTGAGCAGTTCTTC.

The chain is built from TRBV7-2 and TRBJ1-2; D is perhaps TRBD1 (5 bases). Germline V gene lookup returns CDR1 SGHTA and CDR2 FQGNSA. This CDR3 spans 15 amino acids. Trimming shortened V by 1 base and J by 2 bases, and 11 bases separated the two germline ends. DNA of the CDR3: TGTGCCAGCAGCTTAGACCGGCAGGGAAACTATGGCTACACCTTC. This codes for CASSLDRQGNYGYTF.

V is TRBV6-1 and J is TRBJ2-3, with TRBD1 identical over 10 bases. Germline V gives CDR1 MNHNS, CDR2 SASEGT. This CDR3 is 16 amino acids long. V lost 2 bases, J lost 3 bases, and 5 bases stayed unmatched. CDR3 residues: CASSEMGTGATDTQYF. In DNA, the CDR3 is TGTGCCAGCAGTGAAATGGGGACAGGGGCTACAGATACGCAGTATTTT.

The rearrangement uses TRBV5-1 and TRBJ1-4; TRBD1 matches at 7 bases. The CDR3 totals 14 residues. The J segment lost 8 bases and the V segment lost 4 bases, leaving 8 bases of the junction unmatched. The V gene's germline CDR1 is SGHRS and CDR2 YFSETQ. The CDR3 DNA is TGCGCCAGCAGCCAGACAGGGCAGCTGGAAAAACTGTTTTTT. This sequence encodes CASSQTGQLEKLFF.

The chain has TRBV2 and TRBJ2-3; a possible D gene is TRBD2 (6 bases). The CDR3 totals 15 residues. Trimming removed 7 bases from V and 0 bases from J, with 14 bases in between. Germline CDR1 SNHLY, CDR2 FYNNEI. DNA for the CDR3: TGTGCCAGCACATCACTAGCCGGCAGCACAGATACGCAGTATTTT. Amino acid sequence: CASTSLAGSTDTQYF.

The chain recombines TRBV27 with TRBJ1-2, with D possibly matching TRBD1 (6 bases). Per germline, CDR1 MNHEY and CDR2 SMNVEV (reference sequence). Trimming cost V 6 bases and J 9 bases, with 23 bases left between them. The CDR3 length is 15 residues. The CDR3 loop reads CASSRNKGHLLSYTF. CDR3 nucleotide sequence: TGTGCCAGCAGCCGGAACAAGGGACACTTGTTAAGCTACACCTTC.

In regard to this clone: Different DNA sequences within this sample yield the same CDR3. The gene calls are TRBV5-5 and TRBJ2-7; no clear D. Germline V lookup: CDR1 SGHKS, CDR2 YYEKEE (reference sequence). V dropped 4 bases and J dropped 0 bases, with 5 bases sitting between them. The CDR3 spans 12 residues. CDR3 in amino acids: CASSRDSYEQYF. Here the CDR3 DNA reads TGTGCCAGCAGCCGAGACTCCTACGAGCAGTACTTC.

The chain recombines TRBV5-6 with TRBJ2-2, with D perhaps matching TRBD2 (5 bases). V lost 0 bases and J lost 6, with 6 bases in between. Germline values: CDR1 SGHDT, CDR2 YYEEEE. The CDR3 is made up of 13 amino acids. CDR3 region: CASSLARAGELFF. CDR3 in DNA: TGTGCCAGCAGCTTGGCGAGGGCCGGGGAGCTGTTTTTT.

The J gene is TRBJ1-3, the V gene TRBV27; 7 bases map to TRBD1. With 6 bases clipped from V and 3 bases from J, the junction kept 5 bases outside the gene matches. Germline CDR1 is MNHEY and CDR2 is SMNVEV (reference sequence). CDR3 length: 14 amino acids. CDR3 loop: CASRPSGGGNTIYF. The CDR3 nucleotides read TGTGCCAGCAGACCTTCAGGGGGTGGAAACACCATATATTTT.

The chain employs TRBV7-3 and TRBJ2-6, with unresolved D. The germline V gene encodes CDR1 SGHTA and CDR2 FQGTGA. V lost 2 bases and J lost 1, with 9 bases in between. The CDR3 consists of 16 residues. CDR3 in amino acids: CASSLAERSGANVLTF. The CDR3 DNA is TGTGCCAGCAGCTTAGCGGAGAGGTCTGGGGCCAACGTCCTGACTTTC.

Written as DNA, the CDR3 is TGTGCCAGCAGCTTAGTCGGGGACAGGGGGAGGAGAAACATTCAGTACTTC. It specifies CASSLVGDRGRRNIQYF. The chain links TRBV11-2 to TRBJ2-4; 11 bases are a match to TRBD1. Germline lookup yields CDR1 SGHAT and CDR2 FQNNGV. V was pared by 1 base and J by 6 bases, with 8 bases of the junction left unmatched. The CDR3 runs 17 residues.